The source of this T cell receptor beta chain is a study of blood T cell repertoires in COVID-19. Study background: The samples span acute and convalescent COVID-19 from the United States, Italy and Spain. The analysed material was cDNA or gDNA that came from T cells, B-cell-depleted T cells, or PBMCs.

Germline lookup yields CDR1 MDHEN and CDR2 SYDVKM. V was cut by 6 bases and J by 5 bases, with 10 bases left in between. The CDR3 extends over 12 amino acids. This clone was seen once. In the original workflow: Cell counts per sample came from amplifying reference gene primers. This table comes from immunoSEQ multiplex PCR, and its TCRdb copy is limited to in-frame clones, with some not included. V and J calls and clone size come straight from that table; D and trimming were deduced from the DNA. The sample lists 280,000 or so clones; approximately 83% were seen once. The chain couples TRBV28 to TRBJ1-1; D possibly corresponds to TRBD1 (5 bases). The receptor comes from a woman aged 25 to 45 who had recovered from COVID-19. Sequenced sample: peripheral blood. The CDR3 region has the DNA TGTGCCAGCAGACAGGTGAGGACTGAAGCTTTCTTT. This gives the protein CASRQVRTEAFF.